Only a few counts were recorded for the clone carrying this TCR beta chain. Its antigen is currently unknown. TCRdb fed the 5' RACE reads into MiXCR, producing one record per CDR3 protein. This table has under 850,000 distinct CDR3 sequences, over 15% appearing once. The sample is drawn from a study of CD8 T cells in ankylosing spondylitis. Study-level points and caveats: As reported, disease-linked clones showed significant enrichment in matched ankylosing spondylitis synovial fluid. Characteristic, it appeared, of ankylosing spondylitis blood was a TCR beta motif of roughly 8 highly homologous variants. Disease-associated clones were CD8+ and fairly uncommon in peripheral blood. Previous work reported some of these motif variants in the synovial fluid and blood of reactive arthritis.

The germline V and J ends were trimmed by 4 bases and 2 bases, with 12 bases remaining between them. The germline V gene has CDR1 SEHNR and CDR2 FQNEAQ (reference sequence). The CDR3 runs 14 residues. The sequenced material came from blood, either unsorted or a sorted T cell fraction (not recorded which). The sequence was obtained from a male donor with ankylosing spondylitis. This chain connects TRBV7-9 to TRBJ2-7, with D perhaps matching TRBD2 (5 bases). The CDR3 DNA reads TGTGCCAGCAGCTCTTGGACTTTCCCCTACGAGCAGTACTTC. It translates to CASSSWTFPYEQYF. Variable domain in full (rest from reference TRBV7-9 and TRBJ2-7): DTGVSQNPRHKITKRGQNVTFRCDPISEHNRLYWYRQTLGQGPEFLTYFQNEAQLEKSRLLSDRFSAERPKGSFSTLEIQRTEQGDSAMYLCASSSWTFPYEQYFGPGTRLTVT.